The clone carrying this TCR beta chain was observed a few times. Its antigen is unidentified. TCRdb re-analysed the reads in MiXCR, keeping a single row per CDR3 protein. The table has approximately 500,000 distinct CDR3 sequences, approximately 25% seen once. The germline gives CDR1 SGHNT, CDR2 YYREEE (reference sequence). V was clipped by 1 base and J by 6 bases, with 9 bases between them. This CDR3 is 13 amino acids long. These data originate in a study of T cell repertoires in cytomegalovirus infection. The study, taken as a whole, reports: Ex vivo responses were dominated by HLA-C-restricted CMV-specific TCR beta clonotypes.

The specimen sequenced was PBMCs. The chain joins TRBV5-4 to TRBJ2-3; no reliable D call. This sequence originates from a human donor in good health (CMV status not recorded). Some clones in this sample may be carry-over from other donors' samples. The CDR3 region has the DNA TGTGCCAGCAGCTTGATCCCGGCGGATACGCAGTATTTT. This codes for CASSLIPADTQYF.